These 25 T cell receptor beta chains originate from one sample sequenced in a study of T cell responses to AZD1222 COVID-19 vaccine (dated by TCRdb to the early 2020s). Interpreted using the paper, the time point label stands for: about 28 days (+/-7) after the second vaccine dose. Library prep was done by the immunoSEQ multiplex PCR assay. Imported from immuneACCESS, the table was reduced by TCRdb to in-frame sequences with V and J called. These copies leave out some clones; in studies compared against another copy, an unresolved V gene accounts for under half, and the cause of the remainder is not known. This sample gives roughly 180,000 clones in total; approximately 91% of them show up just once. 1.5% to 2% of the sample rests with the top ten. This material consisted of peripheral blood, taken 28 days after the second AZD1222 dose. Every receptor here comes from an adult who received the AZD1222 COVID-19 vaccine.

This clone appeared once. CDR3 nucleotide sequence: TGTGCCAGCAGCTTTCGGTCCGCGAATGAAAAACTGTTTTTT. As protein: CASSFRSANEKLFF. The chain combines TRBV7-2 with TRBJ1-4; D remains ambiguous. The germline V and J ends were trimmed by 3 bases and 5 bases, with 10 bases remaining between them. The CDR3 is 14 amino acids. Looked up from germline, CDR1 is SGHTA and CDR2 is FQGNSA.

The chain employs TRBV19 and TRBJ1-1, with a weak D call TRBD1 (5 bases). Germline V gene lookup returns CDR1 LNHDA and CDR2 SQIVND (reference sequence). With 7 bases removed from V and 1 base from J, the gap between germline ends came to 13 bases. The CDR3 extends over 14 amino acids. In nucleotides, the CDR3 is TGTGCCAGTATTCCCCTCGACAGGAACACTGAAGCTTTCTTT. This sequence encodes CASIPLDRNTEAFF.

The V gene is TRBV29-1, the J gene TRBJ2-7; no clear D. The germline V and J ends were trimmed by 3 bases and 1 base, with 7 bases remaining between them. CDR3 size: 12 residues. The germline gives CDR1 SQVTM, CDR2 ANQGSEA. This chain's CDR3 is CSVEKGSYEQYF. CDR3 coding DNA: TGCAGCGTTGAGAAGGGATCCTACGAGCAGTACTTC.

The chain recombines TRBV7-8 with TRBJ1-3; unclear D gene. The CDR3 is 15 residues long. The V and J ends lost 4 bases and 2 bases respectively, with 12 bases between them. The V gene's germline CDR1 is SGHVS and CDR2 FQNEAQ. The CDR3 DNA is TGTGCCAGCAGCTCCGGTAGGAGGGCTGGAAACACCATATATTTT. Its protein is CASSSGRRAGNTIYF.

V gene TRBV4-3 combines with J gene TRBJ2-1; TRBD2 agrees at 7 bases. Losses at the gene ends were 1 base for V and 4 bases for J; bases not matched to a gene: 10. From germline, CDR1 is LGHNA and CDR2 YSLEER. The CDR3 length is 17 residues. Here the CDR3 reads CASSQVYPAGSYNEQFF. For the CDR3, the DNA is TGCGCCAGCAGCCAAGTTTATCCAGCGGGGAGTTACAATGAGCAGTTCTTC.

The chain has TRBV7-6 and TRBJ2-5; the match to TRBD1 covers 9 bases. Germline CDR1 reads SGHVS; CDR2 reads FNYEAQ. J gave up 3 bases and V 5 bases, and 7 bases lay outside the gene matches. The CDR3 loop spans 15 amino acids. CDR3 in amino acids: CASSIPGQGKETQYF. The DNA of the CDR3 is TGTGCCAGCAGCATTCCGGGACAGGGAAAAGAGACCCAGTACTTC.

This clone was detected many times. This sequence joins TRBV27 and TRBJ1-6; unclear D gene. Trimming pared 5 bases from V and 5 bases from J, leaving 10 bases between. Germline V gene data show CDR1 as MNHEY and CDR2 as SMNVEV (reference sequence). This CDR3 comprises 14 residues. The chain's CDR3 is CASSPTDNNSPLHF. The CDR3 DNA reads TGTGCCAGCAGTCCGACCGATAATAATTCACCCCTCCACTTT.

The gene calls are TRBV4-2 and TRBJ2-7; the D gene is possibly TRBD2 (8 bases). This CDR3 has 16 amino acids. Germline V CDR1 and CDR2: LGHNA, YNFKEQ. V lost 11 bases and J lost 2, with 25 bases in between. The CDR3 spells CASGPGGAGGTYEQYF. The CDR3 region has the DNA TGTGCCTCCGGGCCGGGAGGGGCAGGGGGGACCTACGAGCAGTACTTC.

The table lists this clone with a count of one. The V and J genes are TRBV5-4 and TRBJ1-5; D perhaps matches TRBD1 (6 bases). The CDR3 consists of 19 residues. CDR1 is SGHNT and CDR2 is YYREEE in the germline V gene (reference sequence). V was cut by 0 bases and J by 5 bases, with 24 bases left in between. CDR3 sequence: CASSLASSPNRWTDQPQHF. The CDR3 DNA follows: TGTGCCAGCAGCTTGGCCTCATCCCCAAATCGGTGGACAGATCAGCCCCAGCATTTT.

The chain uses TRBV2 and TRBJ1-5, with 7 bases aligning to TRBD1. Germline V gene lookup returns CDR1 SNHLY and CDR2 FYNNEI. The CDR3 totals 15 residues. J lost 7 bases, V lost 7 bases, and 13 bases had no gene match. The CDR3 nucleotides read TGTGCCAGCATGGGAGGGGGCGCAACAAGCCAGCCCCAGCATTTT. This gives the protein CASMGGGATSQPQHF.

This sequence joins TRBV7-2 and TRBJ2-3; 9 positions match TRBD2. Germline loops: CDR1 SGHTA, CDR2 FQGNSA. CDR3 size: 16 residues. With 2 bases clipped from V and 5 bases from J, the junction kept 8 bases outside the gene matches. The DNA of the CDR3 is TGTGCCAGCAGCTTAAGGTTGCTAGCGGGGTTAGATACGCAGTATTTT. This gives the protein CASSLRLLAGLDTQYF.

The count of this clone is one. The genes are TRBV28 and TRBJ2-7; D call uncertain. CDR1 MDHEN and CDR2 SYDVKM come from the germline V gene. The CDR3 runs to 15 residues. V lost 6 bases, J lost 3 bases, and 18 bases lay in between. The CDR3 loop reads CASSHLITGIYEQYF. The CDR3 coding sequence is TGTGCCAGCAGCCACCTTATAACGGGTATCTACGAGCAGTACTTC. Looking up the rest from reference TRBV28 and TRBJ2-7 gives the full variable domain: DVKVTQSSRYLVKRTGEKVFLECVQDMDHENMFWYRQDPGLGLRLIYFSYDVKMKEKGDIPEGYSVSREKKERFSLILESASTNQTSMYLCASSHLITGIYEQYFGPGTRLTVT.

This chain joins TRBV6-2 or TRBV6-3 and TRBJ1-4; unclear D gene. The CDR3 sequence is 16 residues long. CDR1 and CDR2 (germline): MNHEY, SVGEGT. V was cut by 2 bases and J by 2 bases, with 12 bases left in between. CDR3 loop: CASSYGRERTNEKLFF. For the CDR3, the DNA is TGTGCCAGCAGTTACGGACGGGAGAGGACTAATGAAAAACTGTTTTTT.

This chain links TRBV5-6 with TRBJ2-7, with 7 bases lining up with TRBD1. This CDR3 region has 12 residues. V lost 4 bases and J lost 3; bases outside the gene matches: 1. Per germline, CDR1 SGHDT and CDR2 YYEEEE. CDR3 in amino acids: CASSRDSYEQYF. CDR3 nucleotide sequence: TGTGCCAGCAGCCGGGACAGCTACGAGCAGTACTTC.

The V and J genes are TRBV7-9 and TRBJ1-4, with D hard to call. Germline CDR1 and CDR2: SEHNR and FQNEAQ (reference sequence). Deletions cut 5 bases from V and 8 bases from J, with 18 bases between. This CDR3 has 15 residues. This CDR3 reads CASSPLQSYPEKLFF. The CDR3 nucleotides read TGTGCCAGCAGCCCGTTACAGAGTTACCCGGAAAAACTGTTTTTT.

The CDR3 DNA follows: TGTGCCAGTAGTATAGGGGACCCGGGACACACAGCCAAAAACATTCAGTACTTC. As protein: CASSIGDPGHTAKNIQYF. This rearrangement joins TRBV19 to TRBJ2-4; tentatively, D is TRBD1 (6 bases). Germline values: CDR1 LNHDA, CDR2 SQIVND (reference sequence). The V and J ends lost 1 base and 0 bases respectively, with 16 bases between them. The CDR3 runs to 18 residues.

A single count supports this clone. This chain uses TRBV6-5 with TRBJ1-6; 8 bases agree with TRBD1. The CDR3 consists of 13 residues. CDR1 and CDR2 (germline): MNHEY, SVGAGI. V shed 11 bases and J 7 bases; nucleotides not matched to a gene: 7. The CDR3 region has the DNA TGTGCCTTGCAGGGGGCCGGGAATTCACCCCTCCACTTT. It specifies CALQGAGNSPLHF.

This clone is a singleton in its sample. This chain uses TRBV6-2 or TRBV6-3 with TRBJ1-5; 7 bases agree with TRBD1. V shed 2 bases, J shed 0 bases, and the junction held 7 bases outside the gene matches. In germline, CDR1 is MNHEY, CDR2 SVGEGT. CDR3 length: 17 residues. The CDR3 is CASSYPTGSYSNQPQHF. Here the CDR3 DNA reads TGTGCCAGCAGTTACCCGACAGGGTCTTATAGCAATCAGCCCCAGCATTTT.

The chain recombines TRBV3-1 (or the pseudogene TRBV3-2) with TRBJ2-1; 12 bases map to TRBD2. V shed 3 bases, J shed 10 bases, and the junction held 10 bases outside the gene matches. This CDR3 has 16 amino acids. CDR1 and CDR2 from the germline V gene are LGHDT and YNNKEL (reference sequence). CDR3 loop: CASSQALAGGPGEQFF. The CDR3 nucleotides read TGTGCCAGCAGCCAGGCTCTAGCGGGGGGGCCCGGGGAGCAGTTCTTC.

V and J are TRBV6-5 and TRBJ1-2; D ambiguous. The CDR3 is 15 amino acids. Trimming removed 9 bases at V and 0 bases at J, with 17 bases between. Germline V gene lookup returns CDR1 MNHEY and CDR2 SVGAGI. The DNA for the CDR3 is TGTGCCAGTCAACCCCTTTTGACGGCTAACTATGGCTACACCTTC. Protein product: CASQPLLTANYGYTF.

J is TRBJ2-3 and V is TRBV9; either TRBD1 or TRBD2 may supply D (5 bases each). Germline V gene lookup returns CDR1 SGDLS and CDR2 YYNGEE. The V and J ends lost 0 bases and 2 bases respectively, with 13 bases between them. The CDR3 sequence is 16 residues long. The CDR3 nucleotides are TGTGCCAGCAGCGTAGGTCGGGACGGAACCACAGATACGCAGTATTTT. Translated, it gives CASSVGRDGTTDTQYF.

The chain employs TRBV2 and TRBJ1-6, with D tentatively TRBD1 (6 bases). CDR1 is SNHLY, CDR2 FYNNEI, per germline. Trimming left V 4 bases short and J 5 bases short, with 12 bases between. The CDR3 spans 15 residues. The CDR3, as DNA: TGTGCCAGCAGTGGTGGACAGACAGATAATTCACCCCTCCACTTT. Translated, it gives CASSGGQTDNSPLHF.

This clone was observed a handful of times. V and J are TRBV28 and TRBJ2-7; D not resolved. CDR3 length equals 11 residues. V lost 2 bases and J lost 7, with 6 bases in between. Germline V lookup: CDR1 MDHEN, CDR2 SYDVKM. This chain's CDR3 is CASSLVGEQYF. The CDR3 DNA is TGTGCCAGCAGTTTAGTTGGGGAGCAGTACTTC.

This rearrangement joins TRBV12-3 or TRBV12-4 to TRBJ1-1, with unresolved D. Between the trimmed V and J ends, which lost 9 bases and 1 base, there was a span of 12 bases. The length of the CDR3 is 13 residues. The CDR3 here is CASVPDGNTEAFF. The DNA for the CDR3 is TGTGCCAGTGTCCCGGACGGGAACACTGAAGCTTTCTTT.

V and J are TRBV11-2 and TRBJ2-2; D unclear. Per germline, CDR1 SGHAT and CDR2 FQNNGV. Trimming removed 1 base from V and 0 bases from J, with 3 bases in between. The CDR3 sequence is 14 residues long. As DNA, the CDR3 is TGTGCCAGCAGCTTAGCTTCGAACACCGGGGAGCTGTTTTTT. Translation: CASSLASNTGELFF.